This is a list of T cell receptor beta chains from one sample in a study of shared clonotypes between healthy human individuals. Profiling relied on immunoSEQ multiplex PCR, and the TCRdb table lists in-frame clones only, not all of them. Of about 2.3 million clones in the sample, 85% to 95% were seen once. Input material: naive CD4+ T cells from PBMCs. The origin of the receptors is a man aged 18 to 29 in good health. Some clones in this sample may be carry-over from other donors' samples. Each CDR3 is given with its conserved first and last residue. D genes are given only for firm matches. Size values are once, few and many counts, or a class for expanded clones, and some rows have none.

D,J,V,size,CDR3,DNA
TRBD2,TRBJ2-7,TRBV28,.,CASRPQGEGITYEQYF,TGTGCCAGCAGACCGCAAGGGGAGGGAATTACCTACGAGCAGTACTTC
TRBD2,TRBJ2-3,TRBV11-2,.,CASSLGLAGGWADTQYF,TGTGCCAGCAGCTTAGGGCTCGCGGGAGGGTGGGCAGATACGCAGTATTTT
TRBD2,TRBJ2-5,TRBV7-3,.,CASSFGLAGETQYF,TGTGCCAGCAGCTTTGGACTAGCGGGAGAGACCCAGTACTTC
TRBD2,TRBJ2-3,TRBV5-1,.,CASSIPQREGTDTQYF,TGCGCCAGCAGCATCCCCCAGCGGGAGGGGACAGATACGCAGTATTTT
.,TRBJ2-7,TRBV9,.,CASSGPPRYEQYF,TGTGCCAGCAGCGGCCCCCCGAGGTACGAGCAGTACTTC
TRBD2,TRBJ2-2,TRBV15,.,CATSRPSGRAFGELFF,TGTGCCACCAGCAGGCCTAGCGGGAGGGCCTTCGGGGAGCTGTTTTTT
.,TRBJ1-6,TRBV18,.,CASSPDLGNSPLHF,TGTGCCAGCTCGCCCGATCTGGGAAATTCACCCCTCCACTTT
TRBD2,TRBJ2-1,TRBV11-2,.,CASSRGLAGMVDEQFF,TGTGCCAGCAGCCGCGGACTAGCGGGAATGGTCGATGAGCAGTTCTTC
.,TRBJ2-3,TRBV6-5,.,CASSYSPGLSTDTQYF,TGTGCCAGCAGTTACTCCCCGGGACTTAGCACAGATACGCAGTATTTT
.,TRBJ1-2,TRBV28,.,CASSPMTGVGYTF,TGTGCCAGCAGCCCCATGACAGGTGTTGGCTACACCTTC
.,TRBJ1-2,TRBV30,.,CAWRAGNNYGYTF,TGTGCCTGGAGGGCAGGGAATAACTATGGCTACACCTTC
.,TRBJ2-2,TRBV21-1,.,CASTSGLGLGDTGELFF,TGTGCCAGCACCTCGGGCCTAGGATTAGGGGACACCGGGGAGCTGTTTTTT
.,TRBJ2-1,TRBV7-9,.,CASSGTSLYNEQFF,TGTGCCAGCAGCGGGACTTCCCTCTACAATGAGCAGTTCTTC
.,TRBJ1-1,TRBV19,.,CASSIIGRQAPPNTEAFF,TGTGCCAGTAGTATAATTGGTAGACAGGCGCCACCGAACACTGAAGCTTTCTTT
.,TRBJ2-7,TRBV30,once,CAWRKQVGYEQYF,TGTGCCTGGAGAAAGCAGGTGGGGTACGAGCAGTACTTC
TRBD2,TRBJ2-1,TRBV5-1,.,CASSLGSGRGAYNEQFF,TGCGCCAGCAGCTTGGGAAGCGGGAGAGGGGCCTACAATGAGCAGTTCTTC
.,TRBJ2-7,TRBV7-9,.,CASSLAFRGGRRGNEQYF,TGTGCCAGCAGCTTAGCGTTCAGGGGAGGCCGCCGGGGGAACGAGCAGTACTTC
TRBD2,TRBJ2-5,TRBV5-4,.,CASSLSVAGRETQYF,TGTGCCAGCAGCTTGAGTGTAGCGGGACGAGAGACCCAGTACTTC